This TCR beta chain was recorded in a study of a mutant IDH1 vaccine in newly diagnosed glioma. Indicated time point: week 35, safety follow-up. Vaccination used 300 ug of mutant IDH1 20-mer peptide per dose, with topical imiquimod. Newly diagnosed WHO grade 3 or 4 IDH1-mutant, ATRX-lost astrocytomas were identified in the donors. This clone was detected only a few times. Its matching antigen is unknown. Libraries were prepared by immunoSEQ multiplex PCR; TCRdb keeps only in-frame clonotypes and omits some of them. The sample has fewer than 35,000 clones, about 76% seen once. Germline loops: CDR1 LGHNA, CDR2 YNFKEQ. This CDR3 has 16 residues. V was clipped by 2 bases and J by 10 bases; unmatched bases: 8.

The J gene is TRBJ1-4, the V gene TRBV4-2, with TRBD1 matching over 12 bases. The source is a man in his fifties with glioma. This sample comprised PBMCs, obtained from a glioma patient whose treatment included an IDH1 peptide vaccine. CDR3 in amino acids: CASSQSAGTGGRKLFF. Here the CDR3 DNA reads TGTGCCAGCAGCCAAAGCGCCGGGACAGGGGGCCGAAAACTGTTTTTT.